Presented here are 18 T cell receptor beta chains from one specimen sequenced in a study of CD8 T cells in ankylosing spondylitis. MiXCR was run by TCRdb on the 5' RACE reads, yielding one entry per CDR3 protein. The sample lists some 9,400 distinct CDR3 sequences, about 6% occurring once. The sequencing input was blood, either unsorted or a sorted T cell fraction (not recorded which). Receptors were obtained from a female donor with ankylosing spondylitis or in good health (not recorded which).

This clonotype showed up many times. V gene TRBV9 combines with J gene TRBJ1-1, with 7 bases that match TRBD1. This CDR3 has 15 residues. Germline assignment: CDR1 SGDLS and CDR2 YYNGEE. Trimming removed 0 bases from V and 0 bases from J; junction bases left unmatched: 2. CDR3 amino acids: CASSVEDRVNTEAFF. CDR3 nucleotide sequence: TGTGCCAGCAGCGTAGAAGACAGGGTGAACACTGAAGCTTTCTTT.

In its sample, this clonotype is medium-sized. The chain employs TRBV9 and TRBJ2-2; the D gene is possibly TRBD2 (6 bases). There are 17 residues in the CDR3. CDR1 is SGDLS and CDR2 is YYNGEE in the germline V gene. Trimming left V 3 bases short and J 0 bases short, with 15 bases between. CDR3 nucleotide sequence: TGTGCCAGCAGCGCCAGGATAGCGGAACCGAACACCGGGGAGCTGTTTTTT. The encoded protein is CASSARIAEPNTGELFF. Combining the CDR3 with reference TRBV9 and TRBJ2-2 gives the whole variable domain DSGVTQTPKHLITATGQRVTLRCSPRSGDLSVYWYQQSLDQGLQFLIQYYNGEERAKGNILERFSAQQFPDLHSELNLSSLELGDSALYFCASSARIAEPNTGELFFGEGSRLTVL.

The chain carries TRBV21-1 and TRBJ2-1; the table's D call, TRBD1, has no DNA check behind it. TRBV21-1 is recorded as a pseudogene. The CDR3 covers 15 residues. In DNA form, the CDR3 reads TGTGCCAGCAGCAAAACGGACAGGGTCCGCAATGAGCAGTTCTTC. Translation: CASSKTDRVRNEQFF.

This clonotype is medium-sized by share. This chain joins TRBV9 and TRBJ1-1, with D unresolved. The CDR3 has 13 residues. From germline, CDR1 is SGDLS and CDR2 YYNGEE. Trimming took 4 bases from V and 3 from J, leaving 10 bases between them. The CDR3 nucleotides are TGTGCCAGCAGCCCAAGGGCCTACACTGAAGCTTTCTTT. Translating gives CASSPRAYTEAFF. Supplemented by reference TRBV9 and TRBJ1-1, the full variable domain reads DSGVTQTPKHLITATGQRVTLRCSPRSGDLSVYWYQQSLDQGLQFLIQYYNGEERAKGNILERFSAQQFPDLHSELNLSSLELGDSALYFCASSPRAYTEAFFGQGTRLTVV.

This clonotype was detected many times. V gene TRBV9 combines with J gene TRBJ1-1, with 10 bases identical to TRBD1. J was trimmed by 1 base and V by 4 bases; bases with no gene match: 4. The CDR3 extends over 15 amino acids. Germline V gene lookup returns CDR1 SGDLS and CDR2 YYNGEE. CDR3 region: CASSPWTGGNTEAFF. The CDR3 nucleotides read TGTGCCAGCAGCCCGTGGACAGGGGGGAACACTGAAGCTTTCTTT. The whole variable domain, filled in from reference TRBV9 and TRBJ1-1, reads DSGVTQTPKHLITATGQRVTLRCSPRSGDLSVYWYQQSLDQGLQFLIQYYNGEERAKGNILERFSAQQFPDLHSELNLSSLELGDSALYFCASSPWTGGNTEAFFGQGTRLTVV.

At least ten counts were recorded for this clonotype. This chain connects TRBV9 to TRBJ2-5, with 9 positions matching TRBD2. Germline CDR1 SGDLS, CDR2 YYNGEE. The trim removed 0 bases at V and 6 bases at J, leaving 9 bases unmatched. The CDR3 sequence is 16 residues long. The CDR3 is CASSVDAREGRKTQYF. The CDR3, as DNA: TGTGCCAGCAGCGTAGATGCGCGGGAGGGCCGAAAGACCCAGTACTTC.

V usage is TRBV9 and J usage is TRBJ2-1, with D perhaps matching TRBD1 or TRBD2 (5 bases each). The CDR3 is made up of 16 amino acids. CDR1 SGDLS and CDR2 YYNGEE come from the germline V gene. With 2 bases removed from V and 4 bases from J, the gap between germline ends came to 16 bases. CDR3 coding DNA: TGTGCCAGCAGCGTGTGGGACCTTGGCTCATACAATGAGCAGTTCTTC. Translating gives CASSVWDLGSYNEQFF.

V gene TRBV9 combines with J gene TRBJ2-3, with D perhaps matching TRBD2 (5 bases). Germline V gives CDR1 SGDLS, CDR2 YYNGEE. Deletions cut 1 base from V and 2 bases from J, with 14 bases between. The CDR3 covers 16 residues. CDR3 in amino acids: CASSVTLATSTDTQYF. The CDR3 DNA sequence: TGTGCCAGCAGCGTAACGCTAGCTACTTCCACAGATACGCAGTATTTT.

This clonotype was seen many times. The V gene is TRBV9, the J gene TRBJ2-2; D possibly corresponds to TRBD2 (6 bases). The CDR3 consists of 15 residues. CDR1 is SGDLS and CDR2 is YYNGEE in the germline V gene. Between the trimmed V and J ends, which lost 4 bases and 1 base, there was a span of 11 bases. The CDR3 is CASSPRDQNTGELFF. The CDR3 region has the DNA TGTGCCAGCAGCCCGCGGGACCAGAACACCGGGGAGCTGTTTTTT.

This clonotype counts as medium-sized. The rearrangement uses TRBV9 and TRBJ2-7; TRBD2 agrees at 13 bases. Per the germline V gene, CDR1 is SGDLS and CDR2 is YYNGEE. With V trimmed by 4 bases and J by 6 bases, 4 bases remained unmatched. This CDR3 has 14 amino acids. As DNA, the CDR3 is TGTGCCAGCAGCCCCGGACTAGCGGGAGCCGAGCAGTACTTC. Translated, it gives CASSPGLAGAEQYF. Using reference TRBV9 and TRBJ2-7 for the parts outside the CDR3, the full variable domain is DSGVTQTPKHLITATGQRVTLRCSPRSGDLSVYWYQQSLDQGLQFLIQYYNGEERAKGNILERFSAQQFPDLHSELNLSSLELGDSALYFCASSPGLAGAEQYFGPGTRLTVT.

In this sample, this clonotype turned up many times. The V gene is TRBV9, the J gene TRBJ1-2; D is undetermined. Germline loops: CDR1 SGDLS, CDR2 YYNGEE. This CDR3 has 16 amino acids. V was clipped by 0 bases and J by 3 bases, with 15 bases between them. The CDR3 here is CASSVGGKSLYYGYTF. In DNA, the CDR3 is TGTGCCAGCAGCGTAGGAGGGAAGAGCCTTTACTATGGCTACACCTTC.

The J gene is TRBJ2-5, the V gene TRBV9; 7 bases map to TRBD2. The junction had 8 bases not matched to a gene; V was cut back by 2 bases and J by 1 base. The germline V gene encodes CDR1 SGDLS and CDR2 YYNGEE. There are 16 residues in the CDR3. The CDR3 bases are TGTGCCAGCAGCGTCTGGAGTGGCGGGGGCCAAGAGACCCAGTACTTC. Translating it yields CASSVWSGGGQETQYF. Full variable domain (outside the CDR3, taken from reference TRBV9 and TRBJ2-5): DSGVTQTPKHLITATGQRVTLRCSPRSGDLSVYWYQQSLDQGLQFLIQYYNGEERAKGNILERFSAQQFPDLHSELNLSSLELGDSALYFCASSVWSGGGQETQYFGPGTRLLVL.

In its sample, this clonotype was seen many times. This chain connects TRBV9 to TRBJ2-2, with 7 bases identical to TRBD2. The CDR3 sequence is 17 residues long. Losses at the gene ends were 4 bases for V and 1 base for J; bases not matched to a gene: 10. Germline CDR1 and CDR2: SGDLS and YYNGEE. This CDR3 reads CASSPTGGLVNTGELFF. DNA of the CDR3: TGTGCCAGCAGCCCGACGGGGGGACTCGTGAACACCGGGGAGCTGTTTTTT.

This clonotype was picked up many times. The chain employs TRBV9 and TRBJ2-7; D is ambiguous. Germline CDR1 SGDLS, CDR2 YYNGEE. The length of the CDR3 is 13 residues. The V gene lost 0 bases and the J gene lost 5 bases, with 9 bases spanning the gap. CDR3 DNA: TGTGCCAGCAGCGTAGGGCCCCTCAACGAGCAGTACTTC. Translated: CASSVGPLNEQYF.

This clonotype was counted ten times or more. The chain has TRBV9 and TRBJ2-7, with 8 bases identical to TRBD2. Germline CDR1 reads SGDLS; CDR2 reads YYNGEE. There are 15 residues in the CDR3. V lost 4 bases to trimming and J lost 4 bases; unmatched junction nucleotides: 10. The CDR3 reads CASSPSIAGTYEQYF. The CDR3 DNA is TGTGCCAGCAGCCCTAGTATAGCGGGGACTTACGAGCAGTACTTC.

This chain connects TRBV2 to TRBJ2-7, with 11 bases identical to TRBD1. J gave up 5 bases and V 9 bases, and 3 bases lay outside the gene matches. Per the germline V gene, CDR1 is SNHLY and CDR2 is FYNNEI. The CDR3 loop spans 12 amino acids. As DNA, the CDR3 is TGTGCCAGGGGGGGACAGGGGGACGAGCAGTACTTC. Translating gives CARGGQGDEQYF.

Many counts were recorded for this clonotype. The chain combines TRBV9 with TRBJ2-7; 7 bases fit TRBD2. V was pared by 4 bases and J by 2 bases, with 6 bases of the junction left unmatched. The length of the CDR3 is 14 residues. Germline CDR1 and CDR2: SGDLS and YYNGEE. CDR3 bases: TGTGCCAGCAGCAGCTCCGGGACTACCTACGAGCAGTACTTC. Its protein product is CASSSSGTTYEQYF.

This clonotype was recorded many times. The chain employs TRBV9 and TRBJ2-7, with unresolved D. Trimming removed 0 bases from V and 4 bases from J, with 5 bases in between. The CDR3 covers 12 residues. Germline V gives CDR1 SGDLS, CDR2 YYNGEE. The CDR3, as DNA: TGTGCCAGCAGCGTAGACGGTTACGAGCAGTACTTC. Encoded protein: CASSVDGYEQYF.